A selection of T cell receptor beta chains follows, all from one sample in a study of T cell repertoires in cytomegalovirus infection. Using its own MiXCR run on the reads, TCRdb lists one record per CDR3 protein. The data show 150,000 to 200,000 distinct CDR3 sequences, with 14% seen just once and 25% to 30% held by the top ten. Sequencing input: PBMCs. These receptors all come from a human donor in good health (CMV status not recorded). Some clones in this sample may be carry-over from other donors' samples. Both conserved end residues are trimmed from each CDR3. Fields, in order: CDR3 length, V gene, D gene, CDR3 protein. A D gene is named only where the DNA matches it firmly.

CDR3 length: 10
V gene: TRBV29-1
D gene: .
CDR3 protein: SAKGNTGELF

CDR3 length: 13
V gene: TRBV10-3
D gene: .
CDR3 protein: AISENSPVYNEQF

CDR3 length: 13
V gene: TRBV20-1
D gene: TRBD1
CDR3 protein: NARSGGGSNQPQH

CDR3 length: 14
V gene: TRBV9
D gene: TRBD2
CDR3 protein: ASSVAGTSGRYEQF

CDR3 length: 11
V gene: TRBV10-3
D gene: .
CDR3 protein: AISVSGFDEQY

CDR3 length: 14
V gene: TRBV12-3/TRBV12-4
D gene: TRBD2
CDR3 protein: ASSPRLSGDTDTQY

CDR3 length: 14
V gene: TRBV5-8
D gene: TRBD1
CDR3 protein: ASSAKDRGLYNEQF

CDR3 length: 12
V gene: TRBV6-5
D gene: TRBD1
CDR3 protein: ASSLDRVIATQY

CDR3 length: 11
V gene: TRBV2
D gene: .
CDR3 protein: ASSATGIYEQY

CDR3 length: 13
V gene: TRBV20-1
D gene: TRBD2
CDR3 protein: SARLAGWDQETQY

CDR3 length: 8
V gene: TRBV19
D gene: .
CDR3 protein: ASRRGLRY

CDR3 length: 14
V gene: TRBV7-9
D gene: .
CDR3 protein: ASSSLTERTPSVLT

CDR3 length: 13
V gene: TRBV10-3
D gene: TRBD1
CDR3 protein: AISEGQGIRYGYT

CDR3 length: 13
V gene: TRBV12-3/TRBV12-4
D gene: .
CDR3 protein: ASSFFGQMNTEAF

CDR3 length: 14
V gene: TRBV28
D gene: .
CDR3 protein: ASSFLDLIANTEAF

CDR3 length: 13
V gene: TRBV27
D gene: TRBD1
CDR3 protein: ASSLSGDRTYEQY

CDR3 length: 13
V gene: TRBV7-9
D gene: .
CDR3 protein: ASVDGTEGANVLT

CDR3 length: 17
V gene: TRBV7-2
D gene: TRBD2
CDR3 protein: ASSLILTGGVGSTDTQY

CDR3 length: 11
V gene: TRBV7-2
D gene: TRBD2
CDR3 protein: DSEAGGYNEQL

CDR3 length: 13
V gene: TRBV5-1
D gene: .
CDR3 protein: ASSVDGGSYNEQF

CDR3 length: 14
V gene: TRBV6-5
D gene: TRBD1
CDR3 protein: ASSYRIDRVDTEAF

CDR3 length: 11
V gene: TRBV20-1
D gene: .
CDR3 protein: SASLPGGYGYT

CDR3 length: 11
V gene: TRBV11-1
D gene: .
CDR3 protein: ASSQTDGAFAF

CDR3 length: 11
V gene: TRBV12-3/TRBV12-4
D gene: .
CDR3 protein: ASTQGGVETQY

CDR3 length: 13
V gene: TRBV28
D gene: TRBD1
CDR3 protein: ASNQGRGLGNTIY

CDR3 length: 13
V gene: TRBV5-1
D gene: .
CDR3 protein: ASSLKSGDTGELF

CDR3 length: 13
V gene: TRBV28
D gene: TRBD1
CDR3 protein: ASSWGGQANTEAF

CDR3 length: 12
V gene: TRBV11-3
D gene: .
CDR3 protein: ASSPGTGNTEAF